Listed below are T cell receptor beta chains from one sample, sequenced in a study of blood T cell repertoires in COVID-19. The protocol was immunoSEQ multiplex PCR, while the TCRdb copy is restricted to in-frame clones and leaves out a portion. Here the sample spans roughly 230,000 clones, about 91% being singletons. Source material: peripheral blood. These receptor sequences come from a woman between 40 and 55 years old who had recovered from COVID-19. Both conserved end residues are part of each CDR3. Fields, in order: D gene, J gene, V gene, clone size, CDR3 protein, CDR3 DNA. D genes are given only for firm matches. Not every row has a clone size; where given, it reads once, few, many or a size class.

TRBD2 TRBJ2-3 TRBV10-1 NA CASSPTSGTPFGTDTQYF TGCGCCAGCAGCCCGACTAGCGGGACCCCTTTCGGCACAGATACGCAGTATTTT
NA TRBJ1-3 TRBV7-9 NA CASSLRSSGNTIYF TGTGCCAGCAGCTTAAGGAGCTCTGGAAACACCATATATTTT
NA TRBJ1-6 TRBV30 NA CAWSQGLRNSPLHF TGTGCCTGGAGCCAGGGGCTACGGAATTCACCCCTCCACTTT
TRBD1 TRBJ2-4 TRBV11-3 NA CASSVRTGFQLENIQYF TGTGCCAGCAGCGTCCGGACAGGGTTTCAACTAGAAAACATTCAGTACTTC
NA TRBJ2-7 TRBV5-4 NA CASSLGAQYEQYF TGTGCCAGCAGCTTGGGGGCGCAGTACGAGCAGTACTTC
NA TRBJ1-2 TRBV27 NA CASSLIGAGANYGYTF TGTGCCAGCAGTCTTATCGGTGCGGGAGCTAACTATGGCTACACCTTC
NA TRBJ2-7 TRBV19 NA CASSLAGDNYEQYF TGTGCCAGTAGCCTAGCAGGGGACAACTACGAGCAGTACTTC
TRBD1 TRBJ1-4 TRBV2 NA CASSLGGQGYEKLFF TGTGCCAGCAGCCTTGGGGGACAGGGCTATGAAAAACTGTTTTTT
NA TRBJ2-3 TRBV24-1 once CATSDRQVGTDTQYF TGTGCCACCAGTGATAGACAGGTCGGAACAGATACGCAGTATTTT
NA TRBJ1-1 TRBV2 NA CASSDVTGNTEAFF TGTGCCAGCAGTGACGTGACAGGGAACACTGAAGCTTTCTTT
TRBD2 TRBJ2-1 TRBV9 NA CASSGERGGLINEQFF TGTGCCAGCAGCGGGGAGCGGGGCGGGCTAATCAATGAGCAGTTCTTC
NA TRBJ2-5 TRBV3-1/TRBV3-2 NA CASSRGNQETQYF TGTGCCAGCAGCCGGGGCAACCAAGAGACCCAGTACTTC
TRBD1 TRBJ1-4 TRBV19 NA CASSIVGTGVEKLFF TGTGCCAGTAGTATTGTAGGGACAGGGGTTGAAAAACTGTTTTTT
TRBD2 TRBJ2-2 TRBV7-3 NA CASSLGGLASTGELFF TGTGCCAGCAGCTTAGGGGGACTAGCAAGCACCGGGGAGCTGTTTTTT
TRBD1 TRBJ1-4 TRBV10-1 NA CASSAGGSEKLFF TGCGCCAGCAGTGCAGGGGGCAGCGAAAAACTGTTTTTT
TRBD2 TRBJ2-2 TRBV27 once CASSPIPLAGSTGELFF TGTGCCAGCAGTCCAATTCCCTTAGCGGGATCCACCGGGGAGCTGTTTTTT